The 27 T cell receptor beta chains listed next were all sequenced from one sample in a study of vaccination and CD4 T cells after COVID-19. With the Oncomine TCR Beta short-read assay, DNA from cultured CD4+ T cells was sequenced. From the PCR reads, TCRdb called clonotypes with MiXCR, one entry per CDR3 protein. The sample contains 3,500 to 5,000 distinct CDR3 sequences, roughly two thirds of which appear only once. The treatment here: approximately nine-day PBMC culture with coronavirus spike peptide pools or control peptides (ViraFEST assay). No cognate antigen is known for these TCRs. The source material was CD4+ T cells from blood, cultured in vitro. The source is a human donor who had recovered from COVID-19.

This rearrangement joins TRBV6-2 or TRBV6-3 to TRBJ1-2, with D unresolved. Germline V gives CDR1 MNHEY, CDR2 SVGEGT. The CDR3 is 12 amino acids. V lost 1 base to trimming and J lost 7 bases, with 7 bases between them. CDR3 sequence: CASSYFGAGYTF. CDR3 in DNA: TGTGCCAGCAGTTACTTTGGAGCTGGCTACACCTTC.

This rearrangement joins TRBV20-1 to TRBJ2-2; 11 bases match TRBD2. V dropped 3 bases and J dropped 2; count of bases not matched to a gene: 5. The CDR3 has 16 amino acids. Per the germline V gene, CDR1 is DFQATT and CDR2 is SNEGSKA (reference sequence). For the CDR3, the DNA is TGCAGTGCTAGGCCTAGCGGGGGGCCTAACACCGGGGAGCTGTTTTTT. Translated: CSARPSGGPNTGELFF.

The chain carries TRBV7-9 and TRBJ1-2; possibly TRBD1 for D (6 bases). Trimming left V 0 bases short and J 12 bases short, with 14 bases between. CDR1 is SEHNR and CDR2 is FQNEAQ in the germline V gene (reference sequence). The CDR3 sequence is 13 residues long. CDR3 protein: CASSLAEPGADTF. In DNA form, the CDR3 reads TGTGCCAGCAGCTTAGCAGAGCCGGGGGCGGACACCTTC.

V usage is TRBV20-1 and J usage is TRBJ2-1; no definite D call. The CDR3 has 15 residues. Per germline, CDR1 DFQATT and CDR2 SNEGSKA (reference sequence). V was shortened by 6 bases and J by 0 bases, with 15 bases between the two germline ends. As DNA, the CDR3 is TGCAGTGCCAACGGTCCCCCCAGCTCCTACAATGAGCAGTTCTTC. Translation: CSANGPPSSYNEQFF.

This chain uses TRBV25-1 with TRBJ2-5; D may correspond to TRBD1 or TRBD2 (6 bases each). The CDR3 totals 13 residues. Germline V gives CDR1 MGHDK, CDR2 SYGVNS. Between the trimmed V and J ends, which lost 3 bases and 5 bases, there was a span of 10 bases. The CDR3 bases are TGTGCCAGCAGTGACCCGGGGGCGGAGACCCAGTACTTC. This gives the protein CASSDPGAETQYF.

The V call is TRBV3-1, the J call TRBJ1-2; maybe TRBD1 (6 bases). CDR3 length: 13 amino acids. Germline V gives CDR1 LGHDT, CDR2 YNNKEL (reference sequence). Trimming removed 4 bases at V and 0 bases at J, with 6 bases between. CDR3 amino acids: CASSRTANYGYTF. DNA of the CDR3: TGTGCCAGCAGCCGGACAGCTAACTATGGCTACACCTTC.

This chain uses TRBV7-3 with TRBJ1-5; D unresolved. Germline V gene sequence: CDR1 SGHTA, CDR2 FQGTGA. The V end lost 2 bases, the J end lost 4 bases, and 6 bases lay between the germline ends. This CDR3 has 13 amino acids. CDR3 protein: CASSLSLNQPQHF. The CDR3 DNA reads TGTGCCAGCAGCTTATCCTTAAATCAGCCCCAGCATTTT. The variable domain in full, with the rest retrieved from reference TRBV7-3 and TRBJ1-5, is GAGVSQTPSNKVTEKGKYVELRCDPISGHTALYWYRQSLGQGPEFLIYFQGTGAADDSGLPNDRFFAVRPEGSVSTLKIQRTERGDSAVYLCASSLSLNQPQHFGDGTRLSIL.

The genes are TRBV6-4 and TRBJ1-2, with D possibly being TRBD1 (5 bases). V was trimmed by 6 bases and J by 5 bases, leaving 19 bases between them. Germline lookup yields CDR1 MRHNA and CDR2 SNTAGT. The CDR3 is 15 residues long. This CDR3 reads CASSPRERGGYGYTF. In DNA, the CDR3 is TGTGCCAGCAGCCCGCGAGAGAGGGGTGGGTATGGCTACACCTTC.

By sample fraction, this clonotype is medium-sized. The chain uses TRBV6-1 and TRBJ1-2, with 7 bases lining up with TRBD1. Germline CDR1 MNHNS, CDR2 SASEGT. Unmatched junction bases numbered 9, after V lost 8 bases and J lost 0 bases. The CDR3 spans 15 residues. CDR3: CASHTSGGANYGYTF. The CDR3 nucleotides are TGTGCCAGCCACACCTCAGGGGGAGCTAACTATGGCTACACCTTC.

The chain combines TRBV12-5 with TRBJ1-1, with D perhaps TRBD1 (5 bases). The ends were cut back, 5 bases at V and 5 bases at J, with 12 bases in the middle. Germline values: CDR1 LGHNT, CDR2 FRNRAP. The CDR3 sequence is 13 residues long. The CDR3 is CASGPRGGTEAFF. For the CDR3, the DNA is TGTGCTAGTGGTCCCCGGGGGGGAACTGAAGCTTTCTTT.

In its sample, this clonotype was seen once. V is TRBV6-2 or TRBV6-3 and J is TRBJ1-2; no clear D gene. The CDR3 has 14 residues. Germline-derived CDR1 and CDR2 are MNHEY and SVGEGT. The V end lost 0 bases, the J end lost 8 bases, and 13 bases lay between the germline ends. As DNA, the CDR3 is TGTGCCAGCAGTTACTCGATGGGGATTAGAGGCTACACCTTC. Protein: CASSYSMGIRGYTF.

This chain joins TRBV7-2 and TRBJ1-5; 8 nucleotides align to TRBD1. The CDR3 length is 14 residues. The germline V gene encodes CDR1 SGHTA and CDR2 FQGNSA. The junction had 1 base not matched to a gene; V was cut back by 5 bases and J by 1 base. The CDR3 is CASSRQGSNQPQHF. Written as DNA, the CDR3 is TGTGCCAGCAGCAGACAGGGGAGCAATCAGCCCCAGCATTTT.

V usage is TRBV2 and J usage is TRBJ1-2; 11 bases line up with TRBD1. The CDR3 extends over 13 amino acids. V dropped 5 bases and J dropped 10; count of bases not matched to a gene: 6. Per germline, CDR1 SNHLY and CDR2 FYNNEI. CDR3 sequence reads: CASSFRDRGDYTF. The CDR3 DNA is TGTGCCAGCAGTTTCCGGGACAGGGGGGACTACACCTTC.

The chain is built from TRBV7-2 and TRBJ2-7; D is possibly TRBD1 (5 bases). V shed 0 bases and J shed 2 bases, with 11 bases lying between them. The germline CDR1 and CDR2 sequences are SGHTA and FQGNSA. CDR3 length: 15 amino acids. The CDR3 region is CASSLAGQGTYEQYF. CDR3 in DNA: TGTGCCAGCAGCTTAGCGGGTCAGGGTACCTACGAGCAGTACTTC.

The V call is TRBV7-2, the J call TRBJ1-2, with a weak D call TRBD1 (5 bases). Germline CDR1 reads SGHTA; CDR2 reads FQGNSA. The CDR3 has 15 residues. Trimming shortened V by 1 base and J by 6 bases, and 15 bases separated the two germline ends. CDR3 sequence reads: CASSLGPGPEDGYTF. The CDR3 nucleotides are TGTGCCAGCAGCTTAGGGCCGGGGCCCGAGGATGGCTACACCTTC.

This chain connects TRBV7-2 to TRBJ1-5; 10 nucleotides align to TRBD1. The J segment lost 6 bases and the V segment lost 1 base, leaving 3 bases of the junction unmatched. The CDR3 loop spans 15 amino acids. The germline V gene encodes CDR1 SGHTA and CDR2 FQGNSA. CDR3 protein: CASSLGQGAGQPQHF. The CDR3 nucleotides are TGTGCCAGCAGCTTAGGACAGGGGGCCGGTCAGCCCCAGCATTTT.

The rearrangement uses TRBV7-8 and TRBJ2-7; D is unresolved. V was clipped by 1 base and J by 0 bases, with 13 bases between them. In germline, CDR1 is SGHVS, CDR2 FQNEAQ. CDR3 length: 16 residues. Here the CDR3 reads CASSLGGSTYSYEQYF. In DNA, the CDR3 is TGTGCCAGCAGCTTAGGGGGATCTACTTACTCCTACGAGCAGTACTTC.

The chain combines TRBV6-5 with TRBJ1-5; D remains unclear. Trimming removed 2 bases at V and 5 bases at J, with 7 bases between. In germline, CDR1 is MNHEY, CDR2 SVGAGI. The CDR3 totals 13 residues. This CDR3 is CASSYDGYQPQHF. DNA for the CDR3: TGTGCCAGCAGTTACGATGGCTATCAGCCCCAGCATTTT.

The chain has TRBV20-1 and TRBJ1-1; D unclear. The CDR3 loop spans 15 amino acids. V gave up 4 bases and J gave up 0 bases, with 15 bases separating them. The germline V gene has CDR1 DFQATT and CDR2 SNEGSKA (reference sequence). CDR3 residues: CSAKRSRFMNTEAFF. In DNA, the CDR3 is TGCAGTGCTAAGAGGAGTAGGTTTATGAACACTGAAGCTTTCTTT.

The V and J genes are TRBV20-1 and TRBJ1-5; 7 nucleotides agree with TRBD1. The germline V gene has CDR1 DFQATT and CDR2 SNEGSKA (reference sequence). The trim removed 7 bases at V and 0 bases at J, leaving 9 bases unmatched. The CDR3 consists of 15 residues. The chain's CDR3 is CSVSTGTSSNQPQHF. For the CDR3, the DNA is TGCAGTGTCTCGACAGGGACGAGTAGCAATCAGCCCCAGCATTTT.

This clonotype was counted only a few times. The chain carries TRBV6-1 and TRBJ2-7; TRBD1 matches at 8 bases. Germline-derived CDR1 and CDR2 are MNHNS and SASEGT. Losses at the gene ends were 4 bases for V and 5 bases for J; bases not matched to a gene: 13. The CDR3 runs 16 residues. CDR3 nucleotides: TGTGCCAGCAGTGGCCATATTGGACAGGGCGTACACGAGCAGTACTTC. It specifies CASSGHIGQGVHEQYF.

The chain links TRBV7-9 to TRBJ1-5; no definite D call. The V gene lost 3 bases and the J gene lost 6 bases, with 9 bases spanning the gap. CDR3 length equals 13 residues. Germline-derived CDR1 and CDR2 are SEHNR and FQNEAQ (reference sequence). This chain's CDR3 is CASSFQDRQPQHF. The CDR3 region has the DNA TGTGCCAGCAGCTTCCAAGACCGTCAGCCCCAGCATTTT.

The CDR3 DNA sequence: TGTGCCACCAGTGTGAACAGGGACGAGCAGTACTTC. It yields the protein CATSVNRDEQYF. This chain joins TRBV24-1 and TRBJ2-7; possible D gene TRBD1, 6 bases. CDR1 and CDR2 (germline): KGHDR, SFDVKD. The CDR3 loop spans 12 amino acids. V was shortened by 5 bases and J by 5 bases, with 9 bases between the two germline ends.

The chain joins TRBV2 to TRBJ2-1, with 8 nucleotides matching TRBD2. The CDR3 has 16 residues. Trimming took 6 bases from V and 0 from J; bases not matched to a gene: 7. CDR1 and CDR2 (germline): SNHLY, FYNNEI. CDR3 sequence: CASRHSGVSSYNEQFF. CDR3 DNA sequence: TGTGCCAGCAGGCATAGCGGGGTGAGCTCCTACAATGAGCAGTTCTTC.

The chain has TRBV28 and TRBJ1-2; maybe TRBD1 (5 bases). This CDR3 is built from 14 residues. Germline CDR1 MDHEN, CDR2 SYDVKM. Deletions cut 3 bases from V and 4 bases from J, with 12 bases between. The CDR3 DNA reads TGTGCCAGCAGTTTCGGGGGTCGAGTCTATGGCTACACCTTC. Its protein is CASSFGGRVYGYTF.

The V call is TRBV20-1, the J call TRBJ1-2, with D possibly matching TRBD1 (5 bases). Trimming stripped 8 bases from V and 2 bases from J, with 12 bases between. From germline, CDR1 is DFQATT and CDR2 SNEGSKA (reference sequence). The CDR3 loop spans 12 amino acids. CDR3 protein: CSTRRDNYGYTF. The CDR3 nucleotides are TGCAGTACCCGCCGGGACAACTATGGCTACACCTTC.

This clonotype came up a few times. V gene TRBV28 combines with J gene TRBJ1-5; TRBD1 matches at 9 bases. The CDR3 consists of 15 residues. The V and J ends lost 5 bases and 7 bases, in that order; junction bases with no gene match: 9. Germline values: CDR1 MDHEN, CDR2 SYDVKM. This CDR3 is CASSQPGQGRQPQHF. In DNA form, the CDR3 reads TGTGCCAGCAGTCAACCGGGACAGGGACGCCAGCCCCAGCATTTT.